Below, 28 T cell receptor beta chains from the same sample are listed, as sequenced in a study of response to subunit inactivated influenza vaccine. Each CDR3 protein is one row after TCRdb ran MiXCR on the RT-PCR reads. This sample has about 650,000 distinct CDR3 sequences, with 15% to 19% found just once. Material: PBMCs from blood, obtained 11 to 12 days after vaccination. The source of these receptors is a man aged 50 to 60 who received an inactivated influenza vaccine.

This clonotype has a handful of counts. V usage is TRBV12-3 or TRBV12-4 and J usage is TRBJ1-5; 9 bases map to TRBD1. J lost 1 base, V lost 0 bases, and 1 base had no gene match. The CDR3 is 16 amino acids. CDR3 nucleotide sequence: TGTGCCAGCAGTTTAGCGGGGACAGGGAGCAATCAGCCCCAGCATTTT. It specifies CASSLAGTGSNQPQHF.

This clonotype was recorded a few times. V usage is TRBV12-3 or TRBV12-4 and J usage is TRBJ2-7; D gene ambiguous. V lost 8 bases to trimming and J lost 0 bases, with 14 bases between them. The CDR3 sequence is 14 residues long. The CDR3 region is CASCLGGASYEQYF. For the CDR3, the DNA is TGTGCCAGCTGCCTCGGCGGAGCCTCCTACGAGCAGTACTTC.

The CDR3 nucleotides read TGCAGTGCTAGAGGACGTTTGGACAGCTCCTACGAGCAGTACTTC. Its protein product is CSARGRLDSSYEQYF. The chain carries TRBV20-1 and TRBJ2-7, with a possible D match to TRBD1 (6 bases). The CDR3 has 15 residues. The V gene lost 1 base and the J gene lost 0 bases, with 13 bases spanning the gap. Germline V gene lookup returns CDR1 DFQATT and CDR2 SNEGSKA (reference sequence).

CDR3 in amino acids: CASSYGLAGVSYNEQFF. As DNA, the CDR3 is TGTGCCAGCAGTTACGGACTAGCGGGGGTCTCCTACAATGAGCAGTTCTTC. This chain uses TRBV6-2 or TRBV6-3 with TRBJ2-1; 13 nucleotides match TRBD2. CDR3 size: 17 residues. J lost 0 bases, V lost 2 bases, and 1 base had no gene match. Germline V gene lookup returns CDR1 MNHEY and CDR2 SVGEGT.

V is TRBV7-9 and J is TRBJ2-3; D gene unclear. Looked up from germline, CDR1 is SEHNR and CDR2 is FQNEAQ (reference sequence). This CDR3 comprises 14 residues. Trimming pared 2 bases from V and 2 bases from J, leaving 8 bases between. Here the CDR3 reads CASSLKQFTDTQYF. The CDR3 DNA sequence: TGTGCCAGCAGCTTAAAGCAGTTCACAGATACGCAGTATTTT. The variable domain in full, completed from reference TRBV7-9 and TRBJ2-3, reads DTGVSQNPRHKITKRGQNVTFRCDPISEHNRLYWYRQTLGQGPEFLTYFQNEAQLEKSRLLSDRFSAERPKGSFSTLEIQRTEQGDSAMYLCASSLKQFTDTQYFGPGTRLTVL.

This clonotype came up a few times. The gene calls are TRBV20-1 and TRBJ1-3; D uncertain. This CDR3 is 12 amino acids long. The V gene's germline CDR1 is DFQATT and CDR2 SNEGSKA (reference sequence). Trimming cost V 6 bases and J 2 bases, with 8 bases left between them. Here the CDR3 reads CSARSTGNTIYF. In nucleotides, the CDR3 is TGCAGTGCGAGAAGTACTGGAAACACCATATATTTT.

This sequence joins TRBV6-1 and TRBJ2-5; TRBD2 matches at 7 bases. Unmatched junction bases numbered 7, after V lost 7 bases and J lost 2 bases. This CDR3 contains 14 residues. The germline CDR1 and CDR2 sequences are MNHNS and SASEGT. The CDR3 nucleotides read TGTGCCAGCACCTCAAGGACTAGACAAGAGACCCAGTACTTC. Its translation: CASTSRTRQETQYF.

With regard to this clonotype: Likely a read error: the CDR3 ends without its conserved phenylalanine or tryptophan. The rearrangement joins TRBV4-3 to TRBJ1-6; 7 bases align to TRBD1. Trimming at V came to 1 base and at J to 7 bases, leaving 7 bases not matched to a gene. The CDR3 has 16 amino acids. Germline loops: CDR1 LGHNA, CDR2 YSLEER. DNA of the CDR3: TGCGCCAGCAGCCAAGCGTCAGGGGGTTTGAATTCACCCCTCCACATT. This translates into CASSQASGGLNSPLHI.

The V gene is TRBV14, the J gene TRBJ2-3, with D maybe TRBD2 (5 bases). The CDR3 covers 21 residues. The germline V and J ends were trimmed by 0 bases and 2 bases, with 27 bases remaining between them. Germline loops: CDR1 SGHDN, CDR2 FVKESK. This chain's CDR3 is CASSQDEVEAERPLLTDTQYF. CDR3 in DNA: TGTGCCAGCAGCCAAGACGAGGTGGAAGCGGAACGGCCCCTTCTCACAGATACGCAGTATTTT.

This clonotype was counted a few times. The rearrangement links TRBV9 to TRBJ2-7; D unclear. V lost 0 bases, J lost 6 bases, and 7 bases lay in between. Germline assignment: CDR1 SGDLS and CDR2 YYNGEE. The CDR3 consists of 12 residues. The CDR3 nucleotides read TGTGCCAGCAGCGTAGATTCGAGCGAGCAGTACTTC. Translating it yields CASSVDSSEQYF.

The rearrangement uses TRBV7-2 and TRBJ2-5, with a possible D match to TRBD1 (6 bases). The germline V gene encodes CDR1 SGHTA and CDR2 FQGNSA. Trimming took off 2 bases at V and 0 bases at J, with 10 bases between the two ends. This CDR3 has 15 residues. The CDR3 DNA sequence: TGTGCCAGCAGCTTAACCGGGACACACCAAGAGACCCAGTACTTC. Translated: CASSLTGTHQETQYF.

This chain uses TRBV10-3 with TRBJ1-2; D is undetermined. Trimming stripped 0 bases from V and 2 bases from J, with 4 bases between. This CDR3 is built from 13 residues. Germline V gene lookup returns CDR1 ENHRY and CDR2 SYGVKD. The CDR3 nucleotides read TGTGCCATCAGTGAGTCAACAAACTATGGCTACACCTTC. Amino acid sequence: CAISESTNYGYTF.

Ten or more counts support this clonotype. The chain employs TRBV20-1 and TRBJ2-1, with 7 bases that match TRBD2. The CDR3 spans 17 residues. V dropped 0 bases and J dropped 2; count of bases not matched to a gene: 10. The germline V gene encodes CDR1 DFQATT and CDR2 SNEGSKA (reference sequence). The CDR3 region is CSARDYRASGPYNEQFF. In nucleotides, the CDR3 is TGCAGTGCTAGAGATTATAGGGCTAGCGGACCCTACAATGAGCAGTTCTTC.

This chain joins TRBV5-1 and TRBJ2-7; D remains ambiguous. V gave up 2 bases and J gave up 4 bases, with 16 bases separating them. This CDR3 is built from 15 residues. Germline loops: CDR1 SGHRS, CDR2 YFSETQ. The CDR3 DNA sequence: TGCGCCAGCAGCTTAACCTGGAACGGGCCATACGAGCAGTACTTC. Its protein product is CASSLTWNGPYEQYF.

This clonotype has more than one count but fewer than ten. The chain links TRBV15 to TRBJ2-1, with D uncertain. Germline V gene data show CDR1 as LNHNV and CDR2 as YYDKDF (reference sequence). The CDR3 is 12 residues long. V lost 1 base and J 6 bases, leaving 4 bases between the germline ends. The CDR3 DNA reads TGTGCCACCAGCAGAGCCGGCAATGAGCAGTTCTTC. This codes for CATSRAGNEQFF.

The chain couples TRBV27 to TRBJ2-3; D may be TRBD2 (5 bases). The V end was cut by 5 bases, the J end by 2 bases, with 17 bases between. The CDR3 extends over 16 amino acids. Germline V gene lookup returns CDR1 MNHEY and CDR2 SMNVEV (reference sequence). The CDR3 loop reads CASSPNERLSTDTQYF. CDR3 nucleotides: TGTGCCAGCAGTCCTAACGAACGACTATCCACAGATACGCAGTATTTT.

This clonotype was detected many times. The J gene is TRBJ1-5, the V gene TRBV29-1; D is unresolved. The V end was cut by 4 bases, the J end by 5 bases, with 12 bases between. The CDR3 length is 13 residues. Germline-derived CDR1 and CDR2 are SQVTM and ANQGSEA. The CDR3 spells CSVGEGLYQPQHF. The DNA of the CDR3 is TGCAGCGTTGGAGAAGGGCTCTATCAGCCCCAGCATTTT.

The genes are TRBV4-3 and TRBJ2-3; 11 nucleotides match TRBD2. V shed 0 bases, J shed 6 bases, and the junction held 8 bases outside the gene matches. Germline V CDR1 and CDR2: LGHNA, YSLEER. CDR3 length equals 17 residues. The CDR3 sequence is CASSQEGIAGGRDTQYF. For the CDR3, the DNA is TGCGCCAGCAGCCAAGAGGGCATAGCGGGGGGGCGCGATACGCAGTATTTT.

The table lists this clonotype with many counts. The gene calls are TRBV12-3 or TRBV12-4 and TRBJ1-4; 7 bases map to TRBD1. V dropped 3 bases and J dropped 8; count of bases not matched to a gene: 6. This CDR3 region has 14 residues. The CDR3 loop is CASSFRQGGEKLFF. In DNA form, the CDR3 reads TGTGCCAGCAGTTTCCGACAGGGAGGGGAAAAACTGTTTTTT.

This clonotype came up a few times. The chain uses TRBV11-2 and TRBJ2-7, with 10 bases aligning to TRBD1. With V trimmed by 3 bases and J by 2 bases, 10 bases remained unmatched. CDR1 and CDR2 (germline): SGHAT, FQNNGV. The CDR3 sequence is 17 residues long. The CDR3 sequence: CASSFPGRDRGPYEQYF. DNA for the CDR3: TGTGCCAGCAGCTTCCCCGGCCGGGACAGGGGTCCCTACGAGCAGTACTTC.

The J gene is TRBJ2-7, the V gene TRBV6-1, with 7 bases aligning to TRBD1. With V trimmed by 6 bases and J by 0 bases, 5 bases remained unmatched. Germline assignment: CDR1 MNHNS and CDR2 SASEGT. This CDR3 contains 14 residues. The CDR3 region has the DNA TGTGCCAGCAGAGAACAGGGGACCTCCTACGAGCAGTACTTC. This codes for CASREQGTSYEQYF.

The chain uses TRBV6-2 or TRBV6-3 and TRBJ1-5; the D is unclear. The germline V gene has CDR1 MNHEY and CDR2 SVGEGT. With 0 bases removed from V and 6 bases from J, the gap between germline ends came to 9 bases. This CDR3 contains 14 residues. CDR3 sequence reads: CASSYSGPPQPQHF. As DNA, the CDR3 is TGTGCCAGCAGTTACTCAGGCCCACCTCAGCCCCAGCATTTT.

This clonotype was counted ten times or more. This chain uses TRBV29-1 with TRBJ2-3; TRBD2 matches at 8 bases. V gave up 6 bases and J gave up 6 bases; unmatched junction bases: 8. The CDR3 spans 13 residues. From germline, CDR1 is SQVTM and CDR2 ANQGSEA. The CDR3 protein is CSVLAGPTDTQYF. The CDR3 DNA reads TGCAGCGTGTTAGCGGGGCCTACGGATACGCAGTATTTT.

There are a few counts of this clonotype. In nucleotides, the CDR3 is TGTGCCAGCTCACCTTGGACAGGGGGCCAATCTCAAGAGACCCAGTACTTC. Amino acid sequence: CASSPWTGGQSQETQYF. The chain is built from TRBV18 and TRBJ2-5; 11 bases map to TRBD1. The CDR3 contains 17 residues. Germline CDR1 is KGHSH and CDR2 is LQKENI. Losses at the gene ends were 3 bases for V and 2 bases for J; bases not matched to a gene: 8.

The V gene is TRBV29-1, the J gene TRBJ2-7; 10 bases match TRBD2. Trimming took 6 bases from V and 2 from J; bases not matched to a gene: 10. CDR3 length: 15 amino acids. Germline V CDR1 and CDR2: SQVTM, ANQGSEA. CDR3 nucleotides: TGCAGCGTCGCAGGTCGACTAGCGGGTCCCTACGAGCAGTACTTC. Translating it yields CSVAGRLAGPYEQYF.

This chain connects TRBV30 to TRBJ1-6, with 10 bases fitting TRBD1. The CDR3 totals 14 residues. The germline V gene has CDR1 GTSNPN and CDR2 SVGIG (reference sequence). The ends lost 2 bases at V and 10 bases at J; junction bases unmatched: 5. The DNA for the CDR3 is TGTGCCTGGAGTCTAGGGACAGGGGAGTCACCCCTCCACTTT. Translating gives CAWSLGTGESPLHF.

This clonotype was counted a few times. The chain is built from TRBV29-1 and TRBJ2-7, with 7 positions matching TRBD2. Unmatched junction bases numbered 10, after V lost 2 bases and J lost 3 bases. CDR1 SQVTM and CDR2 ANQGSEA come from the germline V gene. The CDR3 has 15 residues. Here the CDR3 reads CSVEILRRGDYEQYF. The CDR3 region has the DNA TGCAGCGTTGAAATTCTGCGCCGGGGGGACTACGAGCAGTACTTC.

In this sample, this clonotype turned up many times. V and J are TRBV6-7 and TRBJ1-5; D not resolved. TRBV6-7 is labeled an ORF, and its function is uncertain. The CDR3 has 18 residues. V was cut by 4 bases and J by 2 bases, with 21 bases left in between. DNA of the CDR3: TGTGCCAGCAGTTCCTATTCAACTATAGACGGGGGCAATCAGCCCCAGCATTTT. Its protein is CASSSYSTIDGGNQPQHF.